The 5 T cell receptor beta chains below all came from one sample that was sequenced in a study of blood T cells in healthy people across ages. Primed by a sample-barcoded 5' primer and a J-beta primer mix, a second PCR proceeded for about 6 to 11 cycles. In TCRdb, the 5' RACE reads were re-called with MiXCR into one record per CDR3 protein. Among around 1,600,000 distinct CDR3 sequences listed, 35% to 45% were seen once. Sequenced sample: blood. These receptors were taken from a woman between 18 and 30 years old in good health.

The V and J genes are TRBV12-3 or TRBV12-4 and TRBJ2-7; 12 bases fit TRBD2. The last part of the DNA fits TRBJ2-5 better; the J call may be wrong. This CDR3 has 17 amino acids. The CDR3 DNA reads as TGTGCCAGCAGTTTATTTCTAGCGGGGGGGCTACGTGAGACCCAGTACTTC. Translation: CASSLFLAGGLRETQYF.

V usage is TRBV7-2 and J usage is TRBJ2-5; 12 nucleotides match TRBD2. Judging by the DNA end, TRBJ2-7 fits better; the J call may be wrong. Germline V CDR1 and CDR2: SGHTA, FQGNSA. This CDR3 is built from 15 residues. CDR3 bases: TGTGCCAGCAGACCAGCCGGGACTAGCGGGCTCGAGCAGTACTTC. It specifies CASRPAGTSGLEQYF.

The rearrangement links TRBV18 to TRBJ2-6; D unresolved. V lost 1 base to trimming and J lost 0 bases, with 7 bases between them. The V gene's germline CDR1 is KGHSH and CDR2 LQKENI. CDR3 size: 16 residues. The CDR3 DNA follows: TGTGCCAGCTCACCACTCGACATCTCTGGGGCCAACGTCCTGACTTTC. Translating gives CASSPLDISGANVLTF.

This clonotype came up a few times. The V gene is TRBV29-1, the J gene TRBJ2-5, with D perhaps TRBD2 (6 bases). V was pared by 1 base and J by 11 bases, with 20 bases between. This CDR3 comprises 14 residues. Germline CDR1 reads SQVTM; CDR2 reads ANQGSEA. The chain's CDR3 is CSVEGLLATYEQYF. As DNA, the CDR3 is TGCAGCGTTGAAGGTCTTCTAGCGACCTATGAGCAGTACTTC.

This clonotype has only a few counts. This chain's CDR3 is CASSYSIAGLGELFF. CDR3 nucleotides: TGTGCCAGCAGTTACTCGATCGCGGGGCTAGGGGAGCTGTTTTTT. V usage is TRBV6-5 and J usage is TRBJ2-2, with D possibly TRBD2 on 6 matching bases. CDR3 length: 15 residues. Per germline, CDR1 MNHEY and CDR2 SVGAGI. V was trimmed by 0 bases and J by 8 bases, leaving 13 bases between them.